The present T cell receptor beta chain was sequenced within a study of T-cell memory formation after mild COVID-19. Study conclusions and caveats: Pre-infection memory already had some responding clones, implying cross-reactive memory joined. CD4/CD8 balance characterized clones contracting day 15 to 85, and CD4+ skew characterized later expanders. Second-wave clones peaking on day 37 lacked confirmed SARS-CoV-2 specificity.

V lost 4 bases to trimming and J lost 0 bases, with 6 bases between them. The CDR3 totals 13 residues. The V gene's germline CDR1 is MNHEY and CDR2 SVGEGT. Points on this clonotype: Its antigen is not identified.

In TCRdb, the 5' RACE reads were re-called with MiXCR into one record per CDR3 protein. This sample yields approximately 110,000 distinct CDR3 sequences, of which 20% to 25% are seen a single time; about 42% belongs to the top ten. The chain is built from TRBV6-2 or TRBV6-3 and TRBJ1-1; D gene unclear. The specimen was PBMCs or a T cell subset sorted from them (not recorded which). The origin of this receptor is a man between 18 and 29 years old who had mild COVID-19 (a few samples of this study predate the infection). Cell type and time point are not known. CDR3 nucleotides: TGTGCCAGCAGTTGGGGTTTGAACACTGAAGCTTTCTTT. Its protein is CASSWGLNTEAFF.